This T cell receptor (beta chain) was obtained from a study of T-cell reconstitution after alpha-beta-depleted transplantation in children. J lost 4 bases, V lost 4 bases, and 11 bases had no gene match. The CDR3 contains 17 residues. CDR1 and CDR2 from the germline V gene are MGHRA and YSYEKL. TCRbeta library construction was performed incorporating unique molecular identifiers. TCRdb reprocessed the PCR reads via MiXCR and lists one record per CDR3 protein. This table has about 110,000 distinct CDR3 sequences, about a tenth appearing once. This clonotype came up many times. The sequencing used PBMCs from the stem cell graft donor, collected from the stem cell graft. This receptor was obtained from a human donor who donated a stem cell graft to a child with acute lymphoblastic leukemia. V and J are TRBV4-1 and TRBJ2-3; 10 bases fit TRBD2. CDR3 region: CASSRTQIAGGADTQYF. CDR3 nucleotides: TGCGCCAGCAGCCGAACCCAAATAGCGGGAGGAGCAGATACGCAGTATTTT.